These 19 T cell receptor beta chains came from one sample sequenced in a study of OX40 agonist ivuxolimab in advanced cancers. TCRdb's table, derived via immunoSEQ multiplex PCR, lists solely in-frame clones and lacks some. The sample shows about 41,000 clones, approximately 87% of them seen only once. Sequencing used CD4+ or CD8+ T cells sorted from blood, obtained in a trial of the OX40 agonist ivuxolimab. These receptors all come from an adult with an advanced solid tumor such as melanoma, head and neck, liver or kidney cancer.

The rearrangement joins TRBV13 to TRBJ2-3; D is undetermined. V was shortened by 1 base and J by 6 bases, with 11 bases between the two germline ends. The germline gives CDR1 PRHDT, CDR2 FYEKMQ (reference sequence). This CDR3 spans 14 amino acids. This CDR3 is CASSLDVFKDTQYF. The CDR3, as DNA: TGTGCCAGCAGCTTAGACGTATTTAAGGATACGCAGTATTTT.

The chain combines TRBV4-3 with TRBJ1-2, with D maybe TRBD1 (6 bases). Deletions cut 0 bases from V and 8 bases from J, with 13 bases between. The V gene's germline CDR1 is LGHNA and CDR2 YSLEER. The CDR3 has 14 residues. CDR3 DNA: TGCGCCAGCAGCCAAGAGCGGGGGCGAGGCGGCTACACCTTC. Translating it yields CASSQERGRGGYTF.

This clone was counted between two and nine times. The rearrangement links TRBV27 to TRBJ1-4; no clear D. The V gene's germline CDR1 is MNHEY and CDR2 SMNVEV (reference sequence). V was pared by 5 bases and J by 3 bases, with 10 bases between. The CDR3 runs to 14 residues. CDR3 amino acids: CASSLHRANEKLFF. The CDR3 nucleotides are TGTGCCAGCAGTCTACACCGTGCTAATGAAAAACTGTTTTTT. The whole variable domain, remainder taken from reference TRBV27 and TRBJ1-4, is EAQVTQNPRYLITVTGKKLTVTCSQNMNHEYMSWYRQDPGLGLRQIYYSMNVEVTDKGDVPEGYKVSRKEKRNFPLILESPSPNQTSLYFCASSLHRANEKLFFGSGTQLSVL.

The rearrangement joins TRBV7-3 to TRBJ1-4, with D possibly TRBD1 on 6 matching bases. CDR3 length: 16 residues. Trimming pared 4 bases from V and 8 bases from J, leaving 20 bases between. Germline CDR1 is SGHTA and CDR2 is FQGTGA. The CDR3 is CASSSPMGALREKLFF. The CDR3 coding sequence is TGTGCCAGCAGCTCCCCCATGGGGGCCCTTCGGGAAAAACTGTTTTTT.

The CDR3 DNA sequence: TGTGCCAGCAGCTTTTCGCTAGCGGGGCGGGGGGAGACCCAGTACTTC. As protein: CASSFSLAGRGETQYF. The rearrangement links TRBV7-2 to TRBJ2-5; 9 bases are shared with TRBD2. The CDR3 spans 16 residues. The J segment lost 5 bases and the V segment lost 3 bases, leaving 10 bases of the junction unmatched. Germline CDR1 is SGHTA and CDR2 is FQGNSA.

The chain carries TRBV27 and TRBJ2-7; D remains unclear. The V end lost 5 bases, the J end lost 2 bases, and 4 bases lay between the germline ends. The CDR3 is 11 amino acids. Germline V gene data show CDR1 as MNHEY and CDR2 as SMNVEV (reference sequence). The CDR3 here is CASSPPYEQYF. The CDR3 DNA sequence: TGTGCCAGCAGTCCCCCCTACGAGCAGTACTTC.

This clone came up a few times. The CDR3 loop reads CASSYSRPGSYEQYF. DNA of the CDR3: TGTGCCAGCAGTTACTCGCGACCCGGCTCCTACGAGCAGTACTTC. The rearrangement links TRBV6-5 to TRBJ2-7; D remains unclear. V lost 0 bases, J lost 0 bases, and 9 bases lay in between. This CDR3 contains 15 residues. The V gene's germline CDR1 is MNHEY and CDR2 SVGAGI.

The V call is TRBV5-4, the J call TRBJ1-4; D is ambiguous. Trimming shortened V by 4 bases and J by 7 bases, and 17 bases separated the two germline ends. Germline values: CDR1 SGHNT, CDR2 YYREEE (reference sequence). The CDR3 contains 15 residues. CDR3 residues: CASSLRTAAGEKLFF. CDR3 DNA sequence: TGTGCCAGCAGCCTACGGACTGCAGCCGGTGAAAAACTGTTTTTT.

The rearrangement joins TRBV6-5 to TRBJ2-3, with D uncertain. Trimming took 7 bases from V and 4 from J, leaving 15 bases between them. This CDR3 has 14 amino acids. CDR1 is MNHEY, CDR2 SVGAGI, per germline. The CDR3 spells CASTLGLNSDTQYF. The CDR3 nucleotides are TGTGCCAGCACGCTAGGTCTAAACTCAGATACGCAGTATTTT.

The V gene is TRBV29-1, the J gene TRBJ2-5; D ambiguous. CDR1 and CDR2 from the germline V gene are SQVTM and ANQGSEA. This CDR3 comprises 13 residues. The V end was cut by 5 bases, the J end by 1 base, with 11 bases between. CDR3 DNA sequence: TGCAGCGTTAGTAGGACGCTCCAAGAGACCCAGTACTTC. It translates to CSVSRTLQETQYF.

The rearrangement uses TRBV4-1 and TRBJ2-1; 13 positions match TRBD2. V lost 2 bases and J lost 8; bases outside the gene matches: 9. Looked up from germline, CDR1 is MGHRA and CDR2 is YSYEKL. CDR3 size: 17 residues. The CDR3 sequence: CASSQLLGLAGAYEQFF. The CDR3 DNA reads as TGCGCCAGCAGCCAACTATTAGGACTAGCGGGAGCCTATGAGCAGTTCTTC.

This clone was seen only once. This chain links TRBV6-5 with TRBJ2-7; TRBD1 matches at 11 bases. The CDR3 runs 15 residues. Germline CDR1 is MNHEY and CDR2 is SVGAGI. The J segment lost 2 bases and the V segment lost 6 bases, leaving 6 bases of the junction unmatched. The CDR3 region is CASRYQGQGAYEQYF. DNA for the CDR3: TGTGCCAGCAGGTACCAGGGACAGGGGGCCTACGAGCAGTACTTC.

The chain uses TRBV25-1 and TRBJ2-1; 7 bases align to TRBD1. The germline V gene encodes CDR1 MGHDK and CDR2 SYGVNS. The V segment lost 7 bases and the J segment 4 bases; nucleotides outside the gene matches: 4. This CDR3 has 13 amino acids. The CDR3 bases are TGTGCCAGCACCACGGGACAGTACAATGAGCAGTTCTTC. Amino acid sequence: CASTTGQYNEQFF. The full variable domain, rest sourced from reference TRBV25-1 and TRBJ2-1, is EADIYQTPRYLVIGTGKKITLECSQTMGHDKMYWYQQDPGMELHLIHYSYGVNSTEKGDLSSESTVSRIRTEHFPLTLESARPSHTSQYLCASTTGQYNEQFFGPGTRLTVL.

The chain couples TRBV7-3 to TRBJ2-5; 7 bases are a match to TRBD1. This CDR3 is 15 amino acids long. Germline CDR1 is SGHTA and CDR2 is FQGTGA. V dropped 1 base and J dropped 2; count of bases not matched to a gene: 4. The chain's CDR3 is CASSLKGTVQETQYF. The CDR3 DNA reads TGTGCCAGCAGCTTAAAGGGGACAGTTCAAGAGACCCAGTACTTC.

CDR3: CASSLARGVRGNTEAFF. The CDR3 coding sequence is TGTGCCAGCAGCTTAGCGCGGGGAGTGCGAGGGAACACTGAAGCTTTCTTT. The rearrangement joins TRBV7-9 to TRBJ1-1, with D uncertain. There are 17 residues in the CDR3. Germline values: CDR1 SEHNR, CDR2 FQNEAQ (reference sequence). V lost 0 bases to trimming and J lost 1 base, with 15 bases between them.

The rearrangement links TRBV19 to TRBJ2-6; D is undetermined. V lost 6 bases and J 2 bases, leaving 5 bases between the germline ends. Per the germline V gene, CDR1 is LNHDA and CDR2 is SQIVND (reference sequence). This CDR3 spans 13 amino acids. The CDR3 sequence: CASRKPGANVLTF. In DNA, the CDR3 is TGTGCCAGTAGGAAACCTGGGGCCAACGTCCTGACTTTC.

The chain is built from TRBV29-1 and TRBJ1-1; D is uncertain. Germline CDR1 SQVTM, CDR2 ANQGSEA. The germline V and J ends were trimmed by 4 bases and 9 bases, with 12 bases remaining between them. The CDR3 has 11 amino acids. The CDR3 nucleotides are TGCAGCGTTGTTAGGACCCGAAAAGCTTTCTTT. Its protein product is CSVVRTRKAFF. Full variable domain (missing parts from reference TRBV29-1 and TRBJ1-1): SAVISQKPSRDICQRGTSLTIQCQVDSQVTMMFWYRQQPGQSLTLIATANQGSEATYESGFVIDKFPISRPNLTFSTLTVSNMSPEDSSIYLCSVVRTRKAFFGQGTRLTVV.

V is TRBV30 and J is TRBJ2-7; D is undetermined. The V and J ends lost 5 bases and 6 bases respectively, with 11 bases between them. The CDR3 is 11 amino acids. The germline V gene encodes CDR1 GTSNPN and CDR2 SVGIG (reference sequence). The CDR3 sequence is CAWAKAVEQYF. As DNA, the CDR3 is TGTGCCTGGGCGAAGGCCGTCGAGCAGTACTTC.

J is TRBJ2-7 and V is TRBV6-5, with D unresolved. There are 15 residues in the CDR3. The V gene lost 5 bases and the J gene lost 2 bases, with 16 bases spanning the gap. CDR1 and CDR2 from the germline V gene are MNHEY and SVGAGI. As DNA, the CDR3 is TGTGCCAGCAGTCCCCTGGACGGTCGGCCCTACGAGCAGTACTTC. Protein: CASSPLDGRPYEQYF.